This T cell receptor beta chain was profiled in a study of blood T cell repertoires in COVID-19. In the study overall: Researchers got acute and convalescent COVID-19 samples from the United States, Italy and Spain.

There are 17 residues in the CDR3. Germline V gives CDR1 KGHDR, CDR2 SFDVKD. V lost 3 bases and J lost 0, with 16 bases in between. Per the original methods: Using reference gene primer amplification, nucleated cell counts were estimated. Method: immunoSEQ multiplex PCR; TCRdb's copy keeps in-frame clones and lacks some. D and trimming were read from the DNA, whereas the V and J calls and clone size are those reported in that table. The sample lists fewer than 450,000 clones; over 80% were seen once. The gene calls are TRBV24-1 and TRBJ1-1, with D perhaps TRBD1 (6 bases). The TCR sequence derives from a woman aged 50 to 65 with COVID-19, enrolled during active disease. Sample: peripheral blood. The CDR3 DNA reads as TGTGCCACCAGTGATATCCACTACAGGGAACTGAACACTGAAGCTTTCTTT. Its translation is CATSDIHYRELNTEAFF.